The next 22 T cell receptor beta chains were all read from a single sample in a study of T-cell memory formation after mild COVID-19. Each CDR3 protein gets one entry after TCRdb re-called the 5' RACE reads with MiXCR. The table includes some 120,000 distinct CDR3 sequences, about 15% detected once. The sequenced sample consisted of PBMCs or a T cell subset sorted from them (not recorded which). The receptors originated from an adult woman who had mild COVID-19 (a few samples of this study predate the infection). Cell type and time point are not known.

DNA for the CDR3: TGTGCCAGCAGCCCCCCGGGCGGGCCGAACACTGAAGCTTTCTTT. It encodes CASSPPGGPNTEAFF. The chain carries TRBV11-2 and TRBJ1-1; D ambiguous. V shed 5 bases and J shed 1 base, with 14 bases lying between them. In germline, CDR1 is SGHAT, CDR2 FQNNGV. The CDR3 spans 15 residues.

The V call is TRBV7-2, the J call TRBJ2-2; D gene uncertain. The CDR3 sequence is 14 residues long. Germline V gives CDR1 SGHTA, CDR2 FQGNSA. The V and J ends lost 4 bases and 1 base respectively, with 7 bases between them. DNA for the CDR3: TGTGCCAGCAGCTCGATTCGGAACACCGGGGAGCTGTTTTTT. Translated: CASSSIRNTGELFF.

This CDR3 is CASSLGGLLRTDTQYF. In nucleotides, the CDR3 is TGTGCCAGCAGTTTAGGAGGACTCCTCCGCACAGATACGCAGTATTTT. The chain is built from TRBV12-3 or TRBV12-4 and TRBJ2-3; tentatively, D is TRBD2 (5 bases). V lost 1 base, J lost 1 base, and 12 bases lay in between. CDR3 size: 16 residues.

V usage is TRBV19 and J usage is TRBJ2-7; weak D call: TRBD2 (5 bases). This CDR3 comprises 19 residues. Trimming took off 4 bases at V and 5 bases at J, with 30 bases between the two ends. Germline CDR1 reads LNHDA; CDR2 reads SQIVND (reference sequence). The CDR3 DNA sequence: TGTGCCAGTAGTAAAATTCGGGCGGGTGTACGGAGAACGCGGGACGAGCAGTACTTC. It encodes CASSKIRAGVRRTRDEQYF.

This clonotype was detected only a few times. The chain employs TRBV20-1 and TRBJ2-5, with 9 bases aligning to TRBD2. Losses at the gene ends were 4 bases for V and 6 bases for J; bases not matched to a gene: 9. Germline-derived CDR1 and CDR2 are DFQATT and SNEGSKA (reference sequence). The CDR3 has 14 residues. The CDR3 region is CSAIRLADGKTQYF. For the CDR3, the DNA is TGCAGTGCTATCAGACTAGCGGATGGAAAGACCCAGTACTTC.

This clonotype was observed many times. This chain links TRBV15 with TRBJ2-1, with D perhaps TRBD2 (6 bases). V was pared by 3 bases and J by 10 bases, with 13 bases between. The germline V gene has CDR1 LNHNV and CDR2 YYDKDF (reference sequence). The CDR3 is 13 amino acids. CDR3 protein: CATSSRWGEEQFF. Written as DNA, the CDR3 is TGTGCCACCAGCAGCCGTTGGGGGGAAGAGCAGTTCTTC.

The chain uses TRBV24-1 and TRBJ1-5; 11 positions match TRBD1. V shed 4 bases, J shed 7 bases, and the junction held 5 bases outside the gene matches. Germline V gene sequence: CDR1 KGHDR, CDR2 SFDVKD. This CDR3 region has 15 residues. CDR3 nucleotide sequence: TGTGCCACCAGTGAGGGACAGGGGGTAGGACAGCCCCAGCATTTT. This encodes CATSEGQGVGQPQHF.

This sequence joins TRBV7-8 and TRBJ2-3; D gene unclear. This CDR3 contains 15 residues. The ends were cut back, 2 bases at V and 2 bases at J, with 11 bases in the middle. Germline-derived CDR1 and CDR2 are SGHVS and FQNEAQ. The CDR3 here is CASSLYFRTTDTQYF. Written as DNA, the CDR3 is TGTGCCAGCAGCTTATATTTCAGGACCACAGATACGCAGTATTTT.

The rearrangement joins TRBV7-2 to TRBJ2-7; D unresolved. The CDR3 spans 14 residues. Germline values: CDR1 SGHTA, CDR2 FQGNSA. V was clipped by 0 bases and J by 3 bases, with 9 bases between them. The DNA of the CDR3 is TGTGCCAGCAGCTTAGCGCTAGGATACTACGAGCAGTACTTC. Translated: CASSLALGYYEQYF.

Notes on this clonotype: The junction and the germline gene differ at one end; a read error may be behind it. V and J are TRBV7-9 and TRBJ1-1, with D hard to call. The germline V gene has CDR1 SEHNR and CDR2 FQNEAQ (reference sequence). The CDR3 runs to 12 residues. DNA of the CDR3: TGTGCCAGAAGCTCCCTAGGTACTGAAGCTTTCTTT. This encodes CARSSLGTEAFF.

This clonotype came up a few times. The chain has TRBV12-3 or TRBV12-4 and TRBJ2-1; D is uncertain. The CDR3 spans 15 residues. V lost 2 bases to trimming and J lost 5 bases, with 13 bases between them. CDR3 region: CASSLMATVDNEQFF. The CDR3 region has the DNA TGTGCCAGCAGTTTAATGGCCACCGTTGACAATGAGCAGTTCTTC.

V and J are TRBV2 and TRBJ2-5; 11 bases map to TRBD1. The CDR3 covers 13 residues. Unmatched junction bases numbered 1, after V lost 6 bases and J lost 4 bases. The germline CDR1 and CDR2 sequences are SNHLY and FYNNEI. Here the CDR3 reads CASRGTGGETQYF. The CDR3, as DNA: TGTGCCAGCAGGGGGACAGGGGGAGAGACCCAGTACTTC.

The V and J genes are TRBV12-3 or TRBV12-4 and TRBJ2-1; D call uncertain. The CDR3 is made up of 13 amino acids. Trimming stripped 5 bases from V and 6 bases from J, with 11 bases between. The CDR3 loop reads CASSGDPTNEQFF. The CDR3 DNA follows: TGTGCCAGCAGTGGGGATCCGACCAATGAGCAGTTCTTC.

This clonotype was detected only a few times. V and J are TRBV29-1 and TRBJ2-7, with D possibly being TRBD1 (6 bases). The V end was cut by 6 bases, the J end by 0 bases, with 12 bases between. Per germline, CDR1 SQVTM and CDR2 ANQGSEA. The CDR3 is made up of 13 amino acids. The CDR3, as DNA: TGCAGCGTCTCGACAGGAGGCTCCTACGAGCAGTACTTC. Encoded protein: CSVSTGGSYEQYF.

This chain links TRBV3-1 with TRBJ2-7; D possibly corresponds to TRBD1 (6 bases). Germline CDR1 and CDR2: LGHDT and YNNKEL (reference sequence). The length of the CDR3 is 15 residues. Trimming took off 0 bases at V and 3 bases at J, with 12 bases between the two ends. The CDR3 nucleotides are TGTGCCAGCAGCCAAGAGAGCGCAGGGGTCTACGAGCAGTACTTC. It yields the protein CASSQESAGVYEQYF.

This clonotype has a handful of counts. The chain recombines TRBV27 with TRBJ2-7; the D is unclear. Germline loops: CDR1 MNHEY, CDR2 SMNVEV (reference sequence). Between the trimmed V and J ends, which lost 4 bases and 5 bases, there was a span of 6 bases. CDR3 length: 11 residues. CDR3 DNA: TGTGCCAGCAGTTCGGGTAACGAGCAGTACTTC. Its translation is CASSSGNEQYF.

This clonotype was counted between two and nine times. The chain employs TRBV18 and TRBJ1-6; possible D gene TRBD1, 6 bases. Trimming pared 5 bases from V and 7 bases from J, leaving 12 bases between. CDR3 length: 14 amino acids. Germline values: CDR1 KGHSH, CDR2 LQKENI. CDR3 nucleotides: TGTGCCAGCTCAGCGGACAGAAAGAATTCACCCCTCCACTTT. Residues: CASSADRKNSPLHF. The full variable domain, completed using reference TRBV18 and TRBJ1-6, is NAGVMQNPRHLVRRRGQEARLRCSPMKGHSHVYWYRQLPEEGLKFMVYLQKENIIDESGMPKERFSAEFPKEGPSILRIQQVVRGDSAAYFCASSADRKNSPLHFGNGTRLTVT.

This clonotype occurred a few times. V usage is TRBV30 and J usage is TRBJ1-4; a weak D match, TRBD1 (5 bases). The CDR3 totals 15 residues. Trimming pared 4 bases from V and 3 bases from J, leaving 15 bases between. CDR1 GTSNPN and CDR2 SVGIG come from the germline V gene (reference sequence). The CDR3 here is CAWKEFGGANEKLFF. Written as DNA, the CDR3 is TGTGCCTGGAAAGAGTTTGGGGGGGCTAATGAAAAACTGTTTTTT.

The CDR3 DNA is TGTGCCAGCAGCTTAGCAGCTCCAGGGAGAATGTTCTATGGCTACACCTTC. Protein: CASSLAAPGRMFYGYTF. The chain combines TRBV7-9 with TRBJ1-2; D possibly corresponds to TRBD1 (5 bases). Germline CDR1 and CDR2: SEHNR and FQNEAQ (reference sequence). Between the trimmed V and J ends, which lost 0 bases and 4 bases, there was a span of 18 bases. This CDR3 is 17 amino acids long. The full variable domain, completed using reference TRBV7-9 and TRBJ1-2, is DTGVSQNPRHKITKRGQNVTFRCDPISEHNRLYWYRQTLGQGPEFLTYFQNEAQLEKSRLLSDRFSAERPKGSFSTLEIQRTEQGDSAMYLCASSLAAPGRMFYGYTFGSGTRLTVV.

V usage is TRBV20-1 and J usage is TRBJ1-2, with 7 bases matching TRBD1. This CDR3 spans 13 amino acids. Germline V gives CDR1 DFQATT, CDR2 SNEGSKA (reference sequence). CDR3 protein: CSALTGDFRGYTF. CDR3 in DNA: TGCAGCGCACTAACAGGGGATTTCCGTGGCTACACCTTC.

The chain employs TRBV6-6 and TRBJ1-6; D call uncertain. Looked up from germline, CDR1 is MNHNY and CDR2 is SVGAGI (reference sequence). The V end lost 5 bases, the J end lost 2 bases, and 16 bases lay between the germline ends. This CDR3 is built from 17 residues. This CDR3 is CASSPLPPGAYNSPLHF. DNA of the CDR3: TGTGCCAGCAGTCCCCTACCTCCAGGCGCCTATAATTCACCCCTCCACTTT.

With respect to this clonotype: A much larger clone differs by one base, so this may be a read error. V is TRBV4-3 and J is TRBJ2-4, with D hard to call. This CDR3 region has 16 residues. The germline CDR1 and CDR2 sequences are LGHNA and YSLEER. This chain's CDR3 is CASSHSRESSRNIKYF. The CDR3 nucleotides read TGCGCCAGCAGCCATTCACGTGAGAGCTCCCGGAACATTAAGTACTTC.